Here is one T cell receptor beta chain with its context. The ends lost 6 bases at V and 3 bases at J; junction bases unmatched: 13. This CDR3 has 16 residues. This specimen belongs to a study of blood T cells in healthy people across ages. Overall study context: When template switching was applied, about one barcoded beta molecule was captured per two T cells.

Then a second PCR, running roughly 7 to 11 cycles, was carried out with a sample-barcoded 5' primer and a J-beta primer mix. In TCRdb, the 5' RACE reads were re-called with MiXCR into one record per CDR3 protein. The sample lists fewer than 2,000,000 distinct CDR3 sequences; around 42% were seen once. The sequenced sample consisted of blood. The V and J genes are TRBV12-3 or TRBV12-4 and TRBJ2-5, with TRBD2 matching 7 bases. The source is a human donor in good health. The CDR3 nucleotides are TGTGCCAGCAGCCCTCGTAGGGACTACCAGAAAGAGACCCAGTACTTC. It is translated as CASSPRRDYQKETQYF.